A selection of T cell receptor beta chains follows, all from one sample in a study of blood T cell repertoires in COVID-19. The repertoire was sequenced with immunoSEQ multiplex PCR; TCRdb's copy has only in-frame clones and lacks some. The table has 45,000 to 50,000 clones, 88% seen once. The sequenced material came from peripheral blood. The receptors were sampled from a man aged 45 to 65 with active COVID-19. Both conserved end residues are part of each CDR3. Fields, in order: D gene, J gene, CDR3 length, V gene, clone size, CDR3 DNA, CDR3 protein. The D gene is left open where the match is weak. Size tells how often a clone was seen (once, few, many) or the class of an expanded clone, and some rows leave it out.

>-|TRBJ2-7|15|TRBV6-5|-
TGTGCCAGCAGTTTCGGGGGGCCGAGCTCCTACGAGCAGTACTTC
CASSFGGPSSYEQYF
>-|TRBJ2-3|14|TRBV10-3|-
TGTGCCATCAGTGAACCCGGGTCCACAGATACGCAGTATTTT
CAISEPGSTDTQYF
>TRBD1|TRBJ1-2|15|TRBV25-1|-
TGTGCCAGCAGTGAATATTCGAGGGGGCTAGGAGGCTACACCTTC
CASSEYSRGLGGYTF
>-|TRBJ2-7|14|TRBV5-4|-
TGTGCCAGCAGCCGCTTTGCGGGGAGCTACGAGCAGTACTTC
CASSRFAGSYEQYF
>TRBD1|TRBJ2-1|14|TRBV5-6|-
TGTGCCAGCAGCTCGGGACAGCCTTCAGCAGGGCAGTTCTTC
CASSSGQPSAGQFF
>TRBD1|TRBJ2-4|13|TRBV25-1|-
TGTGCCAGCAGTGGACAGGGGGGGTACATTCAGTACTTC
CASSGQGGYIQYF
>-|TRBJ1-6|15|TRBV27|-
TGTGCCAGCAGTTTGACAGCTAACTATAATTCACCCCTCCACTTT
CASSLTANYNSPLHF
>TRBD1|TRBJ2-7|15|TRBV6-5|-
TGTGCCAGCAGCGGGGGTGGGACAGGGTCCTCCGAGCAGTACTTC
CASSGGGTGSSEQYF
>TRBD2|TRBJ2-3|16|TRBV6-5|once
TGTGCCAGCAGTTACCGACTAGCGGGAGGTCCGGATACGCAGTATTTT
CASSYRLAGGPDTQYF
>-|TRBJ1-2|16|TRBV21-1|-
TGTGCCAGCAACACAACCGGGACAGGGGGCGCGGGAGGCTACACCTTC
CASNTTGTGGAGGYTF
>TRBD2|TRBJ2-7|17|TRBV4-1|-
TGCGCCAGCAGCCTCTACACCGGGACTAGCGACACCTACGAGCAGTACTTC
CASSLYTGTSDTYEQYF
>-|TRBJ1-5|15|TRBV3-1/TRBV3-2|-
TGTGCCAGCAGCCAGGGGCGGGATAGCAATCAGCCCCAGCATTTT
CASSQGRDSNQPQHF
>TRBD1|TRBJ1-5|18|TRBV9|-
TGTGCCAGCAGCGTTGGACAGGGAGGGGTGAAGTCCAATCAGCCCCAGCATTTT
CASSVGQGGVKSNQPQHF
>-|TRBJ2-7|12|TRBV18|-
TGTGCCAGCTCACCAAGAGGGGGCGAGCAGTACTTC
CASSPRGGEQYF
>-|TRBJ1-1|15|TRBV2|-
TGTGCCAGCTTAGGGGTCCGAACGATGAACACTGAAGCTTTCTTT
CASLGVRTMNTEAFF
>TRBD2|TRBJ2-1|15|TRBV7-3|-
TGTGCCAGCAGCTGGTCTCTAGCGGGGGCGGGTGAGCAGTTCTTC
CASSWSLAGAGEQFF
>-|TRBJ1-1|15|TRBV7-9|-
TGTGCCAGCAGCTTGGCAAAGACAGGGAACACTGAAGCTTTCTTT
CASSLAKTGNTEAFF
>TRBD2|TRBJ2-4|18|TRBV7-6|-
TGTGCCAGCAGCTCCCGGGGGACTAGCGGGGCCCCCACGGACATTCAGTACTTC
CASSSRGTSGAPTDIQYF
>TRBD2|TRBJ2-7|15|TRBV7-8|-
TGTGCCAGCAGCCTCAGCGTCGGGAGGTCCTACGAGCAGTACTTC
CASSLSVGRSYEQYF
>TRBD2|TRBJ2-1|16|TRBV3-1/TRBV3-2|-
TGTGCCAGCAGCCAAGACCTAGCGGGGGGGTACAATGAGCAGTTCTTC
CASSQDLAGGYNEQFF
>-|TRBJ1-3|15|TRBV9|-
TGTGCCAGCAGCCCAGAAGGGAGATCTGGAAACACCATATATTTT
CASSPEGRSGNTIYF
>TRBD1|TRBJ2-5|16|TRBV6-2/TRBV6-3|-
TGTGCCAGCAGTCGACGGGACAGGGGCCTTCAAGAGACCCAGTACTTC
CASSRRDRGLQETQYF
>TRBD1|TRBJ2-3|13|TRBV6-4|-
TGTGCCAGCAGTGCAACAGGGGAAGATACGCAGTATTTT
CASSATGEDTQYF
>TRBD2|TRBJ2-3|16|TRBV7-7|-
TGTGCTAGCAGCTCCGGACTAGCGGGGTCCACAGATACGCAGTATTTT
CASSSGLAGSTDTQYF
>-|TRBJ1-2|15|TRBV4-2|-
TGTGCCAGCAGCCCTCGGGGAGGCGCCCCCGATGGCTACACCTTC
CASSPRGGAPDGYTF
>TRBD2|TRBJ2-7|14|TRBV18|once
TGTGCCAGCTCACCACCTAGCGGGACCAGAGAGCAGTACTTC
CASSPPSGTREQYF
>TRBD1|TRBJ1-6|14|TRBV10-2|-
TGCGCCAGTAATGACAGGGGGTATAATTCACCCCTCCACTTT
CASNDRGYNSPLHF
>-|TRBJ2-7|15|TRBV10-2|-
TGCGCCAGCAGCTCGGACAGTCCTGACGACTACGAGCAGTACTTC
CASSSDSPDDYEQYF
>-|TRBJ2-2|13|TRBV12-3/TRBV12-4|-
TGTGCCATCTTAGGCGGGGGCGGCGGGGAGCTGTTTTTT
CAILGGGGGELFF
>TRBD1|TRBJ1-3|18|TRBV10-3|-
TGTGCCATCAGTGGCGACAGGGTTCAGGGCCGGTTTGGAAACACCATATATTTT
CAISGDRVQGRFGNTIYF
>TRBD2|TRBJ2-1|15|TRBV5-1|-
TGCGCCAGCAGCCCGACTAGCGGGGTGGTTAATGAGCAGTTCTTC
CASSPTSGVVNEQFF
>-|TRBJ2-7|16|TRBV19|-
TGTGCCAGTAGTATTGCTCCCGGGGTACCCTCCTACGAGCAGTACTTC
CASSIAPGVPSYEQYF
>TRBD1|TRBJ1-6|16|TRBV10-1|few
TGCGCCAGCAGTGTCCCCCGGGACAGGGGGGATTCACCCCTCCACTTT
CASSVPRDRGDSPLHF
>TRBD1|TRBJ2-7|15|TRBV29-1|-
TGCAGCGTTGTCATTTCCGCCGGGACAGCTTACGAGCAGTACTTC
CSVVISAGTAYEQYF
>-|TRBJ1-1|15|TRBV6-2/TRBV6-3|-
TGTGCCAGCAGTTACGCCGACAGCCTAAACACTGAAGCTTTCTTT
CASSYADSLNTEAFF
>TRBD2|TRBJ2-7|14|TRBV6-5|-
TGTGCCAGCAAAACTAGCGGCATCATCTACGAGCAGTACTTC
CASKTSGIIYEQYF
>TRBD1|TRBJ1-1|12|TRBV6-6|-
TGTGCCAGCAGCTCTGCCGGGACAGGAGCTTTCTTT
CASSSAGTGAFF
>-|TRBJ1-2|11|TRBV30|-
TGTGCCTGGGCCCCGGGGGGAGGCTACACCTTC
CAWAPGGGYTF
>-|TRBJ2-5|14|TRBV5-1|-
TGCGCCAGCAGCTTTGGCGGGCCTCAAGAGACCCAGTACTTC
CASSFGGPQETQYF
>TRBD1|TRBJ2-5|17|TRBV9|-
TGTGCCAGCAGCGTAGGGGCCACAGGGGGCCGGGGAGAGACCCAGTACTTC
CASSVGATGGRGETQYF
>-|TRBJ2-5|16|TRBV19|-
TGTGCCAGTAGTTCAACTGCCCGAGGGAGACAAGAGACCCAGTACTTC
CASSSTARGRQETQYF
>-|TRBJ2-1|13|TRBV4-1|-
TGCGCCAGCAGCCAAGATCCCACCCGGAGGCAGTTCTTC
CASSQDPTRRQFF
>-|TRBJ2-1|13|TRBV6-5|-
TGTGCCAGCAGCCGAAGACTAGTCAATGAGCAGTTCTTC
CASSRRLVNEQFF
>TRBD2|TRBJ2-7|16|TRBV2|-
TGTGCCAGCAGTGGAATAGCGGGAGAGCTCTCCTACGAGCAGTACTTC
CASSGIAGELSYEQYF
>-|TRBJ2-7|17|TRBV24-1|-
TGTGCCACTAGTGGAGGACCAGCGGGTCCCAACTCCTACGAGCAGTACTTC
CATSGGPAGPNSYEQYF
>-|TRBJ2-7|14|TRBV2|-
TGTGCCAGCAGGATCCTCAGGGTACCCTACGAGCAGTACTTC
CASRILRVPYEQYF
>TRBD1|TRBJ2-1|15|TRBV4-2|-
TGTGCCAGCAGCCAAGCGCAGGGGGAGTACAATGAGCAGTTCTTC
CASSQAQGEYNEQFF
>TRBD1|TRBJ2-5|15|TRBV7-3|-
TGTGCCAGCAGCAAGCAGACAGGGACCCAGGCGACCCAGTACTTC
CASSKQTGTQATQYF
>-|TRBJ2-5|13|TRBV10-1|-
TGCGCCAGCAGTCACTCGTACCAAGAGACCCAGTACTTC
CASSHSYQETQYF